Below, 15 T cell receptor beta chains from the same sample are listed, as sequenced in a study of human T cells and chemical hapten exposure. The time point was: patch test 2, 6 weeks after DPC sensitization. Sample treatment: therapeutic diphenylcyclopropenone sensitization with weekly scalp DPC. TCRdb re-called the RACE reads with MiXCR, one entry per CDR3 protein. There are about 82,000 distinct CDR3 sequences in the sample; approximately 6.6% occur only once, and approximately 1.2% lies in the top ten. Sequencing used whole blood, obtained in connection with sensitization to the hapten diphenylcyclopropenone (DPC). The receptor source for this set is a woman aged 25 to 39 with alopecia areata. Some clones in this sample may be carry-over from other donors' samples.

This clonotype was counted between two and nine times. The chain couples TRBV18 to TRBJ2-7, with 7 bases fitting TRBD1. There are 16 residues in the CDR3. Per germline, CDR1 KGHSH and CDR2 LQKENI. The V gene end was trimmed by 3 bases and the J gene end by 3 bases; junction bases not matched to a gene: 11. The CDR3 DNA reads as TGTGCCAGCTCACCCGGGACAGAGCAAAATATCTACGAGCAGTACTTC. Protein: CASSPGTEQNIYEQYF.

This chain links TRBV2 with TRBJ1-1; D may be TRBD1 (5 bases). CDR3 size: 15 residues. Germline V gives CDR1 SNHLY, CDR2 FYNNEI. The V end was cut by 3 bases, the J end by 4 bases, with 15 bases between. The CDR3 sequence: CASSDWGEGGTEAFF. The CDR3 DNA reads TGTGCCAGCAGTGATTGGGGGGAAGGTGGCACTGAAGCTTTCTTT.

The chain joins TRBV6-2 or TRBV6-3 to TRBJ1-2, with unresolved D. Trimming left V 2 bases short and J 6 bases short, with 4 bases between. This CDR3 region has 11 residues. Germline lookup yields CDR1 MNHEY and CDR2 SVGEGT. The CDR3 DNA follows: TGTGCCAGCAGTTACCCCGATGGCTACACCTTC. Encoded protein: CASSYPDGYTF.

V gene TRBV5-4 combines with J gene TRBJ1-5; 12 bases line up with TRBD1. The CDR3 length is 15 residues. Germline V gives CDR1 SGHNT, CDR2 YYREEE (reference sequence). V gave up 4 bases and J gave up 5 bases; unmatched junction bases: 4. The CDR3 loop is CASSAGQGADQPQHF. DNA of the CDR3: TGTGCCAGCAGCGCGGGACAGGGGGCTGATCAGCCCCAGCATTTT.

The chain employs TRBV30 and TRBJ1-6; TRBD1 matches 7 bases. Germline V CDR1 and CDR2: GTSNPN, SVGIG (reference sequence). The J segment lost 6 bases and the V segment lost 1 base, leaving 3 bases of the junction unmatched. The CDR3 totals 14 residues. The CDR3 sequence: CAWSAGTANSPLHF. Here the CDR3 DNA reads TGTGCCTGGAGTGCCGGGACAGCTAATTCACCCCTCCACTTT. Together with reference TRBV30 and TRBJ1-6, the CDR3 gives the full variable domain: SQTIHQWPATLVQPVGSPLSLECTVEGTSNPNLYWYRQAAGRGLQLLFYSVGIGQISSEVPQNLSASRPQDRQFILSSKKLLLSDSGFYLCAWSAGTANSPLHFGNGTRLTVT.

In its sample, this clonotype was seen many times. The V and J genes are TRBV3-1 and TRBJ1-1; D ambiguous. CDR3 length: 12 residues. Germline V gene data show CDR1 as LGHDT and CDR2 as YNNKEL (reference sequence). V lost 3 bases to trimming and J lost 5 bases, with 7 bases between them. CDR3 region: CASSQWGTEAFF. The CDR3 region has the DNA TGTGCCAGCAGCCAGTGGGGAACTGAAGCTTTCTTT.

In its sample, this clonotype was seen a few times. This chain joins TRBV15 and TRBJ1-5; 9 nucleotides match TRBD1. The CDR3 has 17 residues. Germline loops: CDR1 LNHNV, CDR2 YYDKDF (reference sequence). Trimming took 0 bases from V and 4 from J; bases not matched to a gene: 7. This chain's CDR3 is CATSREGQGRTNQPQHF. CDR3 sequence (DNA): TGTGCCACCAGCAGAGAGGGACAGGGTAGAACTAATCAGCCCCAGCATTTT. The full variable domain, with the rest looked up from reference TRBV15 and TRBJ1-5, is DAMVIQNPRYQVTQFGKPVTLSCSQTLNHNVMYWYQQKSSQAPKLLFHYYDKDFNNEADTPDNFQSRRPNTSFCFLDIRSPGLGDTAMYLCATSREGQGRTNQPQHFGDGTRLSIL.

This clonotype has at least ten counts. The rearrangement uses TRBV30 and TRBJ2-1; perhaps TRBD1 as D (6 bases). Trimming cost V 7 bases and J 0 bases, with 13 bases left between them. The CDR3 extends over 14 amino acids. Germline CDR1 and CDR2: GTSNPN and SVGIG (reference sequence). CDR3 amino acids: CALTRGSSYNEQFF. The CDR3 DNA sequence: TGTGCCTTAACCAGGGGAAGCTCCTACAATGAGCAGTTCTTC. Looking up the rest from reference TRBV30 and TRBJ2-1 gives the full variable domain: SQTIHQWPATLVQPVGSPLSLECTVEGTSNPNLYWYRQAAGRGLQLLFYSVGIGQISSEVPQNLSASRPQDRQFILSSKKLLLSDSGFYLCALTRGSSYNEQFFGPGTRLTVL.

In this sample, this clonotype turned up many times. The V gene is TRBV5-5, the J gene TRBJ1-5, with a tentative D call TRBD1 (6 bases). Germline V gene data show CDR1 as SGHKS and CDR2 as YYEKEE (reference sequence). The CDR3 runs 15 residues. V lost 1 base and J lost 2, with 10 bases in between. CDR3 nucleotide sequence: TGTGCCAGCAGCTTGTCCGGGGGGCGCAATCAGCCCCAGCATTTT. It codes for CASSLSGGRNQPQHF. Full variable domain (rest looked up from reference TRBV5-5 and TRBJ1-5): DAGVTQSPTHLIKTRGQQVTLRCSPISGHKSVSWYQQVLGQGPQFIFQYYEKEERGRGNFPDRFSARQFPNYSSELNVNALLLGDSALYLCASSLSGGRNQPQHFGDGTRLSIL.

There are many counts of this clonotype. This chain uses TRBV20-1 with TRBJ1-3; 10 positions match TRBD1. V trimming: 6 bases; J trimming: 1 base; junction bases outside the gene matches: 3. The CDR3 spans 14 residues. CDR1 is DFQATT and CDR2 is SNEGSKA in the germline V gene (reference sequence). CDR3 region: CSAGDRGSGNTIYF. CDR3 DNA sequence: TGCAGTGCGGGGGACAGGGGATCTGGAAACACCATATATTTT.

Ten or more counts support this clonotype. The rearrangement joins TRBV7-8 to TRBJ1-5, with 10 bases matching TRBD1. The CDR3 is made up of 17 amino acids. Germline V gene data show CDR1 as SGHVS and CDR2 as FQNEAQ. J lost 1 base, V lost 4 bases, and 7 bases had no gene match. The CDR3 spells CASSSTTGGLSNQPQHF. The CDR3 DNA follows: TGTGCCAGCAGCTCCACGACAGGGGGCTTGAGCAATCAGCCCCAGCATTTT.

This clonotype was counted at least ten times. The rearrangement links TRBV29-1 to TRBJ2-7, with TRBD2 matching over 8 bases. This CDR3 has 14 amino acids. The germline V gene has CDR1 SQVTM and CDR2 ANQGSEA. The trim removed 6 bases at V and 2 bases at J, leaving 9 bases unmatched. CDR3 sequence reads: CSVATGTRTYEQYF. The DNA of the CDR3 is TGCAGCGTAGCCACCGGGACTAGAACCTACGAGCAGTACTTC.

This clonotype was counted ten times or more. The chain uses TRBV5-1 and TRBJ2-7; D is perhaps TRBD1 or TRBD2 (6 bases each). Trimming took 3 bases from V and 1 from J, leaving 14 bases between them. Per germline, CDR1 SGHRS and CDR2 YFSETQ. There are 15 residues in the CDR3. CDR3 sequence reads: CASSSGDRRSYEQYF. The DNA of the CDR3 is TGCGCCAGCAGCTCGGGAGACAGGAGGTCCTACGAGCAGTACTTC.

In its sample, this clonotype was seen a few times. This chain links TRBV12-3 or TRBV12-4 with TRBJ2-3; tentatively, D is TRBD2 (5 bases). This CDR3 has 13 residues. Trimming took 3 bases from V and 4 from J, leaving 8 bases between them. The CDR3 loop reads CASSFGVSDTQYF. In nucleotides, the CDR3 is TGTGCCAGCAGTTTCGGGGTCTCAGATACGCAGTATTTT.

In its sample, this clonotype was seen many times. The rearrangement joins TRBV12-3 or TRBV12-4 to TRBJ2-1, with D unresolved. CDR3 size: 13 residues. Trimming took 9 bases from V and 0 from J, leaving 9 bases between them. Here the CDR3 reads CASRGASYNEQFF. CDR3 DNA: TGTGCCAGTAGAGGAGCCTCCTACAATGAGCAGTTCTTC.